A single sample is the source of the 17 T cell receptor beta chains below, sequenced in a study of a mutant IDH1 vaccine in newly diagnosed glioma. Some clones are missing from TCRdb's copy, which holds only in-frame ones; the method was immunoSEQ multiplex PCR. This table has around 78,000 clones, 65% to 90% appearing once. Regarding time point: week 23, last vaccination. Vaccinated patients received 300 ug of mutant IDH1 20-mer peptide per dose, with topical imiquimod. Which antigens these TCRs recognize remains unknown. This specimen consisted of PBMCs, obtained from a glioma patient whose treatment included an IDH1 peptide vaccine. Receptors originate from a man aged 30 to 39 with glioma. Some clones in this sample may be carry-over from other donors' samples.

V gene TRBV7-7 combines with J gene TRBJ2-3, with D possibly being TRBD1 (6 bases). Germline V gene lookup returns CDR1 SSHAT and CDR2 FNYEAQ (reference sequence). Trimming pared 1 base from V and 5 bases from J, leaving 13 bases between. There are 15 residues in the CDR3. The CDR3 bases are TGTGCCAGCAGCTTAGATACAGGGTCGGTAGATACGCAGTATTTT. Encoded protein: CASSLDTGSVDTQYF.

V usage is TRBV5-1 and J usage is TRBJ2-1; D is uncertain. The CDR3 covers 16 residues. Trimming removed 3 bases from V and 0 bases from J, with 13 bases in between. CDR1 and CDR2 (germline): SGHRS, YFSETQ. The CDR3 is CASSWTFTSSYNEQFF. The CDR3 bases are TGCGCCAGCAGCTGGACCTTCACGAGCTCCTACAATGAGCAGTTCTTC. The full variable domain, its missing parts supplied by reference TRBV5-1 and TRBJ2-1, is KAGVTQTPRYLIKTRGQQVTLSCSPISGHRSVSWYQQTPGQGLQFLFEYFSETQRNKGNFPGRFSGRQFSNSRSEMNVSTLELGDSALYLCASSWTFTSSYNEQFFGPGTRLTVL.

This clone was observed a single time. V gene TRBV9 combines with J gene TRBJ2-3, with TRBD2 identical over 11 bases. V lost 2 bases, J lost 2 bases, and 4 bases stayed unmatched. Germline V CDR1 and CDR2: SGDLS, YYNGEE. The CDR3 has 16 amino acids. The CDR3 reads CASSVLSGGATDTQYF. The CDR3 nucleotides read TGTGCCAGCAGCGTCCTTAGCGGGGGGGCCACAGATACGCAGTATTTT.

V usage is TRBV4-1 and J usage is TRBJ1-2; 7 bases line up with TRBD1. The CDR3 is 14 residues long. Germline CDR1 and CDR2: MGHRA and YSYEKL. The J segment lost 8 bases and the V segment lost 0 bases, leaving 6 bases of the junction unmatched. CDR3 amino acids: CASSQDGQVRGYTF. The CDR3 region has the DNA TGCGCCAGCAGCCAAGATGGACAGGTTAGGGGCTACACCTTC.

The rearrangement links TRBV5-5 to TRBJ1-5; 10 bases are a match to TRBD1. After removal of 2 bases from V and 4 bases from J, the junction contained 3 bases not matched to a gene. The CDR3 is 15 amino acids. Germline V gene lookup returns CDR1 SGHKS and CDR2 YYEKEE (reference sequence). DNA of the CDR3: TGTGCCAGCAGCTTCGGGACAGGGGATAATCAGCCCCAGCATTTT. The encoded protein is CASSFGTGDNQPQHF.

CDR3 loop: CASILDRVNTEAFF. The CDR3 DNA reads TGTGCCAGCATCCTGGACAGGGTGAACACTGAAGCTTTCTTT. The chain links TRBV6-5 to TRBJ1-1, with TRBD1 matching over 8 bases. The germline V gene encodes CDR1 MNHEY and CDR2 SVGAGI. V trimming: 7 bases; J trimming: 0 bases; junction bases outside the gene matches: 4. The CDR3 covers 14 residues.

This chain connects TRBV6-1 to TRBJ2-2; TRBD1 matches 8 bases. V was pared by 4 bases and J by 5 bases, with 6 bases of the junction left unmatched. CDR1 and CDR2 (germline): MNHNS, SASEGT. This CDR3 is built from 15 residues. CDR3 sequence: CASSAGTGYTGELFF. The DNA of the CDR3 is TGTGCCAGCAGTGCCGGGACAGGTTATACCGGGGAGCTGTTTTTT.

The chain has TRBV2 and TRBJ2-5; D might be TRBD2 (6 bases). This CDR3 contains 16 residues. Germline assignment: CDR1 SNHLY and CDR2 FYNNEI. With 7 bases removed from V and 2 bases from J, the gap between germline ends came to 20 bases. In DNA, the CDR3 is TGTGCCAGCACTGGGCGACGGCGGGGAGGTCAAGAGACCCAGTACTTC. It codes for CASTGRRRGGQETQYF. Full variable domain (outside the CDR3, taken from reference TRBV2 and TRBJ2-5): EPEVTQTPSHQVTQMGQEVILRCVPISNHLYFYWYRQILGQKVEFLVSFYNNEISEKSEIFDDQFSVERPDGSNFTLKIRSTKLEDSAMYFCASTGRRRGGQETQYFGPGTRLLVL.

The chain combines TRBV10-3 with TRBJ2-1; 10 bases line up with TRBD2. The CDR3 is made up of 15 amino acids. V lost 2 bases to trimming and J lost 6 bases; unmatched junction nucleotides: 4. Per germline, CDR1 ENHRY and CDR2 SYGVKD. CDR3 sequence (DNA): TGTGCCATCAGTGAGGGCGGACTAGCGGCCAATGAGCAGTTCTTC. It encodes CAISEGGLAANEQFF.

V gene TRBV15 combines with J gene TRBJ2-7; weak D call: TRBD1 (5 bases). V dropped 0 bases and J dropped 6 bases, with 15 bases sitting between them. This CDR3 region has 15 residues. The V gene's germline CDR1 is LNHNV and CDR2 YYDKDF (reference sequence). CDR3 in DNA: TGTGCCACCAGCAGAGATTATCAGGGATCGGGCGAGCAGTACTTC. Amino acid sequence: CATSRDYQGSGEQYF.

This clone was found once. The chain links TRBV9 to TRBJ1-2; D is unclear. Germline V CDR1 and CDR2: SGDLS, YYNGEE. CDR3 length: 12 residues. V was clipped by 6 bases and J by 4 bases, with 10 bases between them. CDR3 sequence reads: CASNGQSYGYTF. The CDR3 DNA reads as TGTGCCAGCAACGGGCAATCCTATGGCTACACCTTC.

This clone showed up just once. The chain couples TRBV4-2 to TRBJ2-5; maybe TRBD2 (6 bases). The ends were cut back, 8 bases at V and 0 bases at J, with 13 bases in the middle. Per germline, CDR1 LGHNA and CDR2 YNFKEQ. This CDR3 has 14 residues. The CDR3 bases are TGTGCCAGCGCGTCGGTAGCGGACCAAGAGACCCAGTACTTC. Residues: CASASVADQETQYF.

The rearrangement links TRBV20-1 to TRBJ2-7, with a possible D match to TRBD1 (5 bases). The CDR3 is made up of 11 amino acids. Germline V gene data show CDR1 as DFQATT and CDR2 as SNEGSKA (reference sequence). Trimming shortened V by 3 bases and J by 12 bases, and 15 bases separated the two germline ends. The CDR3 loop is CSARDVDIRYF. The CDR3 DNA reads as TGCAGTGCTAGGGACGTGGACATTCGGTACTTC.

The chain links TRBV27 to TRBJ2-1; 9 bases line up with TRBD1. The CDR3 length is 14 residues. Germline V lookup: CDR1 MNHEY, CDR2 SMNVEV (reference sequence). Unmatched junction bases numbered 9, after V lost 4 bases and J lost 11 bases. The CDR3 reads CASSYHRGLTQQFF. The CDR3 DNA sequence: TGTGCCAGCAGTTATCACAGGGGGCTCACCCAGCAGTTCTTC.

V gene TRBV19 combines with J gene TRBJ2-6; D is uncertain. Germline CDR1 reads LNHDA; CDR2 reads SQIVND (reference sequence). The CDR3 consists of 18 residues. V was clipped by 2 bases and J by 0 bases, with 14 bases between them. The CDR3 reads CASSIPGRRTSGANVLTF. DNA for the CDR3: TGTGCCAGTAGTATACCTGGACGCAGGACCTCTGGGGCCAACGTCCTGACTTTC.

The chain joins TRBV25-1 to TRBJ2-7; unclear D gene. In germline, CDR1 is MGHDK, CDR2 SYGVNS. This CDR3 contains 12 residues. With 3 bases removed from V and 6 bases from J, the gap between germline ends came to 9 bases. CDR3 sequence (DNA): TGTGCCAGCAGTGACCACCACCTCGAGCAGTACTTC. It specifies CASSDHHLEQYF.

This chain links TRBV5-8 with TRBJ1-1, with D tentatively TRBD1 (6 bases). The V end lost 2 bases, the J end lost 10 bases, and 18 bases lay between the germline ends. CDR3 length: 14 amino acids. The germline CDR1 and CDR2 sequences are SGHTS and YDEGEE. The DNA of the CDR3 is TGTGCCAGCAGCTTAACCGACAGGACAAGAGCAGCTTTCTTT. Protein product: CASSLTDRTRAAFF.